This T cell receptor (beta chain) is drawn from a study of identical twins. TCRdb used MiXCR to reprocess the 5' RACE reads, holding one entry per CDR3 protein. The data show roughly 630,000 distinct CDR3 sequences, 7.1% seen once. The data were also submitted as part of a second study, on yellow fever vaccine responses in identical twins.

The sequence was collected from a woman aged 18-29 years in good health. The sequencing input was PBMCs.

CDR3 amino acids: CASSLLGDVQYF. For the CDR3, the DNA is TGTGCCAGCAGCTTGTTAGGGGATGTGCAGTACTTC. The V call is TRBV5-6, the J call TRBJ2-7; D possibly corresponds to TRBD1 (5 bases). Germline lookup yields CDR1 SGHDT and CDR2 YYEEEE. The CDR3 length is 12 residues. Trimming removed 1 base at V and 9 bases at J, with 11 bases between.